These 26 T cell receptor beta chains originate from one sample sequenced in a study of CD8+CD57+ T cells in acquired aplastic anemia. CD8+CD57+ cell expansion, shown by flow cytometry, had occurred in the patients selected for sequencing. Genomic DNA provided the template from which TCR beta VDJ and CDR3 profiles were obtained. TCRdb analysed the reads with MiXCR anew, one entry per CDR3 protein. The sample lists around 200,000 distinct CDR3 sequences, less than 50% occurring once. Sequencing used sorted CD4+, CD8+, or CD8+CD57+ T cells (not recorded which) from PBMCs. The receptors were sampled from a human donor with aplastic anemia.

This clonotype appeared many times. The rearrangement joins TRBV6-5 to TRBJ1-5, with D possibly matching TRBD1 (6 bases). The CDR3 length is 17 residues. Trimming removed 2 bases from V and 3 bases from J, with 17 bases in between. Germline V gives CDR1 MNHEY, CDR2 SVGAGI. The CDR3 reads CASSYVTSPGANQPQHF. The CDR3 bases are TGTGCCAGCAGTTACGTAACGAGCCCGGGGGCCAATCAGCCCCAGCATTTT.

This chain joins TRBV10-3 and TRBJ1-1; no definite D call. The CDR3 runs to 14 residues. CDR1 is ENHRY, CDR2 SYGVKD, per germline. Trimming stripped 2 bases from V and 6 bases from J, with 13 bases between. CDR3 protein: CAISEKGLSAEAFF. DNA for the CDR3: TGTGCCATCAGTGAGAAGGGCTTGAGCGCTGAAGCTTTCTTT.

In this sample, this clonotype turned up many times. V and J are TRBV2 and TRBJ1-5; no firm D call. Germline CDR1 and CDR2: SNHLY and FYNNEI. This CDR3 spans 13 amino acids. V was pared by 4 bases and J by 4 bases, with 8 bases between. The CDR3 here is CASSGFENQPQHF. In nucleotides, the CDR3 is TGTGCCAGCAGTGGTTTCGAGAATCAGCCCCAGCATTTT.

This clonotype showed up just a few times. The V and J genes are TRBV29-1 and TRBJ2-1; D is undetermined. The germline V gene has CDR1 SQVTM and CDR2 ANQGSEA. V was shortened by 7 bases and J by 3 bases, with 13 bases between the two germline ends. The CDR3 has 13 amino acids. CDR3 bases: TGCAGCGCCCTCGCCGACGTCTACAATGAGCAGTTCTTC. Translated, it gives CSALADVYNEQFF.

This clonotype showed up many times. The V and J genes are TRBV7-2 and TRBJ2-2; TRBD2 might be the D (6 bases). V lost 0 bases and J lost 2, with 10 bases in between. Looked up from germline, CDR1 is SGHTA and CDR2 is FQGNSA. The CDR3 loop spans 16 amino acids. CDR3 protein: CASSLASGLNTGELFF. The CDR3 DNA follows: TGTGCCAGCAGCTTAGCTTCGGGACTCAACACCGGGGAGCTGTTTTTT.

As concerns this clonotype: One end of the junction varies from germline; a read error may be responsible. V is TRBV20-1 and J is TRBJ2-7; D unresolved. Germline loops: CDR1 DFQATT, CDR2 SNEGSKA (reference sequence). This CDR3 region has 13 residues. CDR3 region: CSAVKDGSYERYF. Written as DNA, the CDR3 is TGCAGTGCTGTGAAGGACGGATCCTACGAGCGGTACTTC.

The chain joins TRBV7-9 to TRBJ2-7; the D gene is possibly TRBD1 (6 bases). This CDR3 has 14 residues. The ends were cut back, 1 base at V and 4 bases at J, with 11 bases in the middle. Germline-derived CDR1 and CDR2 are SEHNR and FQNEAQ (reference sequence). The CDR3 protein is CASSLVGQFYEQYF. The CDR3 DNA follows: TGTGCCAGCAGCTTAGTGGGACAATTTTACGAGCAGTACTTC.

This sequence joins TRBV10-3 and TRBJ1-5; D gene ambiguous. V gave up 2 bases and J gave up 1 base, with 9 bases separating them. Germline V gene sequence: CDR1 ENHRY, CDR2 SYGVKD. The CDR3 runs 15 residues. The CDR3 nucleotides read TGTGCCATCAGTGAGAGGCAAGAGAGCAATCAGCCCCAGCATTTT. This gives the protein CAISERQESNQPQHF.

About this clonotype: Compared with germline, one end of the junction differs, possibly owing to a read error. V is TRBV6-5 and J is TRBJ2-7; tentatively, D is TRBD1 (6 bases). Germline V gene lookup returns CDR1 MNHEY and CDR2 SVGAGI. The CDR3 length is 12 residues. CDR3 DNA sequence: TGTTCCAGCAGTTTGGACAGCTACGAGCAGTACTTC. The encoded protein is CSSSLDSYEQYF.

This clonotype was observed a few times. This chain joins TRBV2 and TRBJ1-1; D may be TRBD1 (5 bases). With 11 bases removed from V and 0 bases from J, the gap between germline ends came to 13 bases. Germline CDR1 is SNHLY and CDR2 is FYNNEI. The CDR3 has 13 residues. The CDR3 here is CAGRQPMNTEAFF. CDR3 in DNA: TGTGCCGGAAGACAGCCTATGAACACTGAAGCTTTCTTT. The full variable domain, with the rest looked up from reference TRBV2 and TRBJ1-1, is EPEVTQTPSHQVTQMGQEVILRCVPISNHLYFYWYRQILGQKVEFLVSFYNNEISEKSEIFDDQFSVERPDGSNFTLKIRSTKLEDSAMYFCAGRQPMNTEAFFGQGTRLTVV.

This chain links TRBV10-3 with TRBJ2-1, with 8 positions matching TRBD2. Germline lookup yields CDR1 ENHRY and CDR2 SYGVKD. The CDR3 runs 15 residues. Trimming cost V 4 bases and J 5 bases; bases outside gene matches: 7. CDR3: CAISVGTRSDNEQFF. The CDR3 region has the DNA TGTGCCATCAGTGTCGGGACTAGGAGCGACAATGAGCAGTTCTTC.

The rearrangement links TRBV9 to TRBJ2-3; 9 bases agree with TRBD1. CDR3 length: 15 amino acids. The germline V gene encodes CDR1 SGDLS and CDR2 YYNGEE. The V segment lost 1 base and the J segment 1 base; nucleotides outside the gene matches: 1. The CDR3, as DNA: TGTGCCAGCAGCGTACGGACAGGGGGCACAGATACGCAGTATTTT. Translation: CASSVRTGGTDTQYF. Full variable domain (outside the CDR3, taken from reference TRBV9 and TRBJ2-3): DSGVTQTPKHLITATGQRVTLRCSPRSGDLSVYWYQQSLDQGLQFLIQYYNGEERAKGNILERFSAQQFPDLHSELNLSSLELGDSALYFCASSVRTGGTDTQYFGPGTRLTVL.

The chain recombines TRBV10-3 with TRBJ2-3; D is perhaps TRBD1 or TRBD2 (5 bases each). Germline lookup yields CDR1 ENHRY and CDR2 SYGVKD. The CDR3 consists of 14 residues. Trimming stripped 4 bases from V and 2 bases from J, with 10 bases between. The CDR3 protein is CAISAGTTTDTQYF. The CDR3 DNA follows: TGTGCCATCAGTGCCGGGACCACCACAGATACGCAGTATTTT.

This clonotype was observed a few times. The chain couples TRBV7-2 to TRBJ2-1; possible D gene TRBD2, 5 bases. The CDR3 has 15 amino acids. Germline V lookup: CDR1 SGHTA, CDR2 FQGNSA. Deletions cut 6 bases from V and 5 bases from J, with 17 bases between. The CDR3 is CASSLELALNNEQFF. CDR3 coding DNA: TGTGCCAGCAGTTTGGAGCTAGCCCTCAACAATGAGCAGTTCTTC.

The genes are TRBV29-1 and TRBJ1-2, with D possibly TRBD1 on 5 matching bases. The V end lost 0 bases, the J end lost 8 bases, and 10 bases lay between the germline ends. The CDR3 contains 12 residues. CDR1 is SQVTM and CDR2 is ANQGSEA in the germline V gene. The CDR3 bases are TGCAGCGTTGAAGACGGACACGAAGGCTACACCTTC. It translates to CSVEDGHEGYTF.

At least ten counts were recorded for this clonotype. The CDR3 loop reads CASSSRGYTDTQYF. CDR3 bases: TGTGCCAGCAGTTCCAGGGGTTACACAGATACGCAGTATTTT. The chain uses TRBV6-1 and TRBJ2-3, with D possibly TRBD1 on 6 matching bases. The CDR3 runs to 14 residues. Germline CDR1 MNHNS, CDR2 SASEGT. Between the trimmed V and J ends, which lost 5 bases and 2 bases, there was a span of 11 bases.

The gene calls are TRBV24-1 and TRBJ2-2, with D unresolved. This CDR3 has 12 amino acids. Trimming took off 3 bases at V and 5 bases at J, with 3 bases between the two ends. Per the germline V gene, CDR1 is KGHDR and CDR2 is SFDVKD. CDR3 region: CATSDRTGELFF. CDR3 in DNA: TGTGCCACCAGTGATCGTACCGGGGAGCTGTTTTTT.

The table lists this clonotype with many counts. J is TRBJ2-2 and V is TRBV10-2; possible D gene TRBD2, 5 bases. In germline, CDR1 is WSHSY, CDR2 SAAADI. The CDR3 covers 14 residues. Deletions cut 6 bases from V and 4 bases from J, with 12 bases between. The CDR3 DNA sequence: TGCGCCAGCAGACCGGAGGCTCGCACCGGGGAGCTGTTTTTT. Its translation is CASRPEARTGELFF.

This clonotype was counted only a few times. This sequence may be a read error, since a much larger clone differs from it by one base. This chain uses TRBV19 with TRBJ2-5, with 10 bases fitting TRBD1. Germline CDR1 reads LNHDA; CDR2 reads SQIVND (reference sequence). V lost 5 bases, J lost 5 bases, and 17 bases stayed unmatched. This CDR3 has 18 amino acids. This CDR3 reads CASSLKRQGARAGETQYF. As DNA, the CDR3 is TGTGCCAGTAGTCTCAAAAGACAGGGGGCGCGGGCGGGGGAGACCCAGTACTTC.

The sample holds many counts of this clonotype. V is TRBV14 and J is TRBJ1-2; D unresolved. CDR1 is SGHDN and CDR2 is FVKESK in the germline V gene. The CDR3 extends over 13 amino acids. V lost 2 bases and J 7 bases, leaving 11 bases between the germline ends. CDR3 amino acids: CASSQSSPLGYTF. DNA for the CDR3: TGTGCCAGCAGCCAAAGCAGCCCCCTTGGCTACACCTTC.

The count of this clonotype is one. This chain links TRBV4-1 with TRBJ2-3; D remains ambiguous. The CDR3 totals 14 residues. Germline CDR1 MGHRA, CDR2 YSYEKL. V shed 3 bases and J shed 2 bases, with 9 bases lying between them. In DNA form, the CDR3 reads TGCGCCAGCAGCCAGCCCTCCAACACAGATACGCAGTATTTT. Translation gives CASSQPSNTDTQYF.

This chain links TRBV5-1 with TRBJ1-1; D gene unclear. Trimming took off 3 bases at V and 4 bases at J, with 19 bases between the two ends. CDR3 length: 16 residues. CDR1 SGHRS and CDR2 YFSETQ come from the germline V gene. Here the CDR3 reads CASSSGPNNAGTEAFF. CDR3 in DNA: TGCGCCAGCAGCTCAGGACCGAATAACGCGGGCACTGAAGCTTTCTTT.

V and J are TRBV29-1 and TRBJ2-7; D may match TRBD1 or TRBD2 (5 bases each). Germline assignment: CDR1 SQVTM and CDR2 ANQGSEA. V lost 1 base and J lost 3, with 16 bases in between. CDR3 length: 15 residues. The CDR3 loop reads CSVEGGEQSGYEQYF. The CDR3 DNA is TGCAGCGTTGAAGGAGGGGAACAAAGCGGCTACGAGCAGTACTTC.

Concerning this clonotype itself: Germline is not matched at one junction end, which may reflect a read error. This chain connects TRBV3-1 to TRBJ1-3, with unresolved D. The CDR3 loop spans 14 amino acids. Germline CDR1 is LGHDT and CDR2 is YNNKEL (reference sequence). The CDR3 is CASSQGHLRGTTYF. In DNA, the CDR3 is TGTGCCAGCAGCCAAGGACACCTCCGAGGCACCACATATTTT.

The J gene is TRBJ2-1, the V gene TRBV15; D gene unclear. This CDR3 has 13 amino acids. V shed 1 base and J shed 13 bases, with 14 bases lying between them. Germline CDR1 LNHNV, CDR2 YYDKDF (reference sequence). The CDR3 nucleotides are TGTGCCACCAGCAGAGTAGTTTCAATGGATCAGTTCTTC. As protein: CATSRVVSMDQFF.

This clonotype was picked up many times. The V call is TRBV28, the J call TRBJ2-1; a weak D match, TRBD1 (5 bases). The V and J ends lost 7 bases and 7 bases respectively, with 14 bases between them. Germline V gene sequence: CDR1 MDHEN, CDR2 SYDVKM. This CDR3 contains 13 residues. CDR3 sequence (DNA): TGTGCCAGCACACCTGGGGCAGGAAATGAGCAGTTCTTC. Encoded protein: CASTPGAGNEQFF.